This T cell receptor (beta chain) was found in a study of control samples from healthy donors and cancer patients. Sequencing used immunoSEQ multiplex PCR; TCRdb keeps in-frame clones, though not all of them. The sample lists over 110,000 clones; approximately 86% were seen once. The clonotype comes from a woman younger than 45 in good health. The sample was blood.

CDR3 region: CASTLTSGSANEQFF. The CDR3, as DNA: TGCGCCAGCACCTTGACTAGCGGGAGTGCAAATGAGCAGTTCTTC. V is TRBV10-2 and J is TRBJ2-1; 12 nucleotides align to TRBD2. Germline CDR1 WSHSY, CDR2 SAAADI. J lost 7 bases, V lost 7 bases, and 8 bases had no gene match. The CDR3 is 15 amino acids.